The source of this TCR beta chain is a study of siplizumab effects on memory and regulatory T cells. Regarding the study as a whole: Siplizumab, the agent tested, significantly reduced alloreactive sequences traceable to unstimulated CD4+ memory cells. In siplizumab conditions, mappable alloreactive CD4+ clones averaged 68.8% Treg-derived, against 25% to 30% in controls. In unstimulated cells, naive T cells appeared more diverse than memory T cells and seemed major alloresponse contributors.

The table lists this clone with a count of one. Its antigen is undetermined. The CDR3 is 14 residues long. Germline V gene lookup returns CDR1 MNHNS and CDR2 SASEGT. V shed 7 bases and J 5 bases; nucleotides not matched to a gene: 10. Clones were read by immunoSEQ multiplex PCR, and TCRdb kept only the in-frame ones, dropping some. The repertoire holds fewer than 45,000 clones, roughly 90% seen once, with 0.25% in the top ten. This rearrangement joins TRBV6-1 to TRBJ1-2; 7 nucleotides line up with TRBD1. The receptor was isolated from a human donor in good health. Sequences were obtained from naive CD4+ T cells sorted from blood. This CDR3 reads CASIPRDRDYGYTF. DNA for the CDR3: TGTGCCAGCATCCCCCGGGACAGAGATTATGGCTACACCTTC.